This is a list of T cell receptor beta chains from one sample in a study of T cell responses to AZD1222 COVID-19 vaccine. The data were produced by immunoSEQ multiplex PCR, yet TCRdb's version contains in-frame clones alone and is incomplete. This table has more than 95,000 clones, roughly 86% appearing once. The specimen comprised peripheral blood, sampled 28 days after the second dose of the MenACWY control vaccine. The receptor source for this set is an adult who received the MenACWY meningococcal vaccine as a control. Each CDR3 is given with its conserved first and last residue. A D gene is named only where the DNA matches it firmly. Not every row has a clone size; where given, it reads once, few, many or a size class.

j_gene: TRBJ2-1; len: 14; d_gene: .; v_gene: TRBV18; abundance: .; CDR3nt: TGTGCCAGCTCACCAGTTAGGACGTCCAATGAGCAGTTCTTC; CDR3aa: CASSPVRTSNEQFF
j_gene: TRBJ1-2; len: 14; d_gene: TRBD1; v_gene: TRBV15; abundance: .; CDR3nt: TGTGCCACCAGCAGAGTTGACAGGGGCTATGGCTACACCTTC; CDR3aa: CATSRVDRGYGYTF
j_gene: TRBJ1-4; len: 15; d_gene: .; v_gene: TRBV5-6; abundance: .; CDR3nt: TGTGCCAGCAGCCGAGGGTACAGGGTGGGTGAAAAACTGTTTTTT; CDR3aa: CASSRGYRVGEKLFF
j_gene: TRBJ1-6; len: 15; d_gene: .; v_gene: TRBV28; abundance: .; CDR3nt: TGTGCCAGCAGTTTAACCGAAGGGCGGAATTCACCCCTCCACTTT; CDR3aa: CASSLTEGRNSPLHF
j_gene: TRBJ2-5; len: 14; d_gene: TRBD1; v_gene: TRBV19; abundance: once; CDR3nt: TGTGCCAGTAGAGAACAGGGGAAACAAGAGACCCAGTACTTC; CDR3aa: CASREQGKQETQYF
j_gene: TRBJ2-2; len: 15; d_gene: TRBD2; v_gene: TRBV15; abundance: .; CDR3nt: TGTGCCACGAAGCGGGGGGACGCGAACACCGGGGAGCTGTTTTTT; CDR3aa: CATKRGDANTGELFF
j_gene: TRBJ1-2; len: 15; d_gene: .; v_gene: TRBV4-3; abundance: .; CDR3nt: TGCGCCAGCAGCCCCCGTCAGGGGTCTCCTCATGGCTACACCTTC; CDR3aa: CASSPRQGSPHGYTF
j_gene: TRBJ1-5; len: 15; d_gene: .; v_gene: TRBV15; abundance: .; CDR3nt: TGTGCCACCAGCAGAACCAGATATAGCAATCAGCCCCAGCATTTT; CDR3aa: CATSRTRYSNQPQHF
j_gene: TRBJ2-2; len: 13; d_gene: .; v_gene: TRBV6-5; abundance: .; CDR3nt: TGTGCCAGCAGGTTCCGGACTACCGGGGAGCTGTTTTTT; CDR3aa: CASRFRTTGELFF
j_gene: TRBJ1-2; len: 14; d_gene: .; v_gene: TRBV5-1; abundance: once; CDR3nt: TGCGCCAGCAGCTTGGCAGGGCTAAACTATGGCTACACCTTC; CDR3aa: CASSLAGLNYGYTF
j_gene: TRBJ2-1; len: 15; d_gene: .; v_gene: TRBV4-3; abundance: .; CDR3nt: TGCGCCAGCAGCCAAGATGAGGCAGACTACAATGAGCAGTTCTTC; CDR3aa: CASSQDEADYNEQFF
j_gene: TRBJ2-1; len: 16; d_gene: TRBD2; v_gene: TRBV9; abundance: .; CDR3nt: TGTGCCAGCAGCGGACCCCAGCGGGGGGGCCGAAATGAGCAGTTCTTC; CDR3aa: CASSGPQRGGRNEQFF
j_gene: TRBJ2-7; len: 15; d_gene: TRBD2; v_gene: TRBV15; abundance: .; CDR3nt: TGTGCCACCAGTAGGCTAGCGGGGGGCTTCTACGAGCAGTACTTC; CDR3aa: CATSRLAGGFYEQYF
j_gene: TRBJ1-4; len: 14; d_gene: TRBD1; v_gene: TRBV11-2; abundance: once; CDR3nt: TGTGCCAGCAGCTCTAGGACAGGGACTGAAAAACTGTTTTTT; CDR3aa: CASSSRTGTEKLFF
j_gene: TRBJ1-5; len: 16; d_gene: .; v_gene: TRBV28; abundance: .; CDR3nt: TGTGCCAGCAGGAAGCCCGGAGCGGAGTTTAATCAGCCCCAGCATTTT; CDR3aa: CASRKPGAEFNQPQHF
j_gene: TRBJ2-7; len: 16; d_gene: .; v_gene: TRBV4-2; abundance: .; CDR3nt: TGTGCCAGCAGCAGCCGAGAGGGCGGGGACACCTACGAGCAGTACTTC; CDR3aa: CASSSREGGDTYEQYF
j_gene: TRBJ1-2; len: 13; d_gene: .; v_gene: TRBV27; abundance: .; CDR3nt: TGTGCCAGCAGTTTAGGGGCGAACTATGGCTACACCTTC; CDR3aa: CASSLGANYGYTF
j_gene: TRBJ2-1; len: 15; d_gene: TRBD2; v_gene: TRBV28; abundance: few; CDR3nt: TGTGCCAGCATCCAAGCGGGGGGCCTCCACAATGAGCAGTTCTTC; CDR3aa: CASIQAGGLHNEQFF
j_gene: TRBJ1-1; len: 14; d_gene: .; v_gene: TRBV7-9; abundance: .; CDR3nt: TGTGCCAGCAGCCCGAGACTGCCGAACACTGAAGCTTTCTTT; CDR3aa: CASSPRLPNTEAFF
j_gene: TRBJ2-7; len: 15; d_gene: TRBD1; v_gene: TRBV5-1; abundance: .; CDR3nt: TGCGCCAGCAGGCTGCATGGGCAGGGGGCGAACGAGCAGTACTTC; CDR3aa: CASRLHGQGANEQYF
j_gene: TRBJ2-5; len: 17; d_gene: TRBD2; v_gene: TRBV3-1/TRBV3-2; abundance: few; CDR3nt: TGTGCCAGCAGCCAACCGGGACTAGCGGGGAGGGGAGAGACCCAGTACTTC; CDR3aa: CASSQPGLAGRGETQYF
j_gene: TRBJ2-1; len: 15; d_gene: .; v_gene: TRBV28; abundance: .; CDR3nt: TGTGCCAGCAGTTTACAACCGTGGCGGAGTACTGAGCAGTTCTTC; CDR3aa: CASSLQPWRSTEQFF
j_gene: TRBJ1-3; len: 12; d_gene: .; v_gene: TRBV10-2; abundance: .; CDR3nt: TGCGCCAGCAGTACAGCCGGAAACACCATATATTTT; CDR3aa: CASSTAGNTIYF
j_gene: TRBJ2-2; len: 13; d_gene: .; v_gene: TRBV12-3/TRBV12-4; abundance: .; CDR3nt: TGTGCCAGCAGCGGATCCTTCACCGGGGAGCTGTTTTTT; CDR3aa: CASSGSFTGELFF
j_gene: TRBJ1-2; len: 15; d_gene: TRBD1; v_gene: TRBV24-1; abundance: once; CDR3nt: TGTGCCACCAGTGAAACCGGGACAGCGAGGAAGGGCTACACCTTC; CDR3aa: CATSETGTARKGYTF
j_gene: TRBJ2-5; len: 14; d_gene: TRBD1; v_gene: TRBV5-4; abundance: .; CDR3nt: TGTGCCAGCAGCCGGGATACAGGGGGAGAGACCCAGTACTTC; CDR3aa: CASSRDTGGETQYF
j_gene: TRBJ2-7; len: 14; d_gene: .; v_gene: TRBV5-1; abundance: .; CDR3nt: TGCGCCAGCAGCCAATGGTACACAGCCTACGAGCAGTACTTC; CDR3aa: CASSQWYTAYEQYF
j_gene: TRBJ1-4; len: 15; d_gene: TRBD1; v_gene: TRBV11-2; abundance: .; CDR3nt: TGTGCCAGCAGCGCACAGACAGGGGGGGATGAAAAACTGTTTTTT; CDR3aa: CASSAQTGGDEKLFF
j_gene: TRBJ1-5; len: 14; d_gene: TRBD1; v_gene: TRBV5-1; abundance: .; CDR3nt: TGCGCCAGCAGCATGACAGGGGGGCATCAGCCCCAGCATTTT; CDR3aa: CASSMTGGHQPQHF
j_gene: TRBJ2-1; len: 17; d_gene: TRBD2; v_gene: TRBV9; abundance: once; CDR3nt: TGTGCCAGCAGCGTAGCCGTCGGCGGGGGGGAAATCAATGAGCAGTTCTTC; CDR3aa: CASSVAVGGGEINEQFF
j_gene: TRBJ1-3; len: 13; d_gene: .; v_gene: TRBV30; abundance: .; CDR3nt: TGTGCCTGGACCCCGGGCACTGGAAACACCATATATTTT; CDR3aa: CAWTPGTGNTIYF
j_gene: TRBJ2-1; len: 15; d_gene: TRBD2; v_gene: TRBV15; abundance: .; CDR3nt: TGTGCCACCAGCAGGCCGGGACTAGCGGGGGTAGAGCAGTTCTTC; CDR3aa: CATSRPGLAGVEQFF
j_gene: TRBJ2-7; len: 17; d_gene: TRBD1; v_gene: TRBV27; abundance: .; CDR3nt: TGTGCCAGCAGTTTCGCCGCCGACAGGGCAGCTCAGTACGAGCAGTACTTC; CDR3aa: CASSFAADRAAQYEQYF
j_gene: TRBJ2-7; len: 15; d_gene: .; v_gene: TRBV15; abundance: .; CDR3nt: TGTGCCACCAGCACGGAACAGGGTCGTGGCTACGAGCAGTACTTC; CDR3aa: CATSTEQGRGYEQYF
j_gene: TRBJ2-2; len: 15; d_gene: .; v_gene: TRBV28; abundance: .; CDR3nt: TGTGCCAGCAGTTTTGACACTACGAACACCGGGGAGCTGTTTTTT; CDR3aa: CASSFDTTNTGELFF
j_gene: TRBJ1-1; len: 14; d_gene: .; v_gene: TRBV4-2; abundance: .; CDR3nt: TGTGCCAGCAGCCAAAGTCACAGGGTAACCGAAGCTTTCTTT; CDR3aa: CASSQSHRVTEAFF
j_gene: TRBJ1-6; len: 14; d_gene: TRBD1; v_gene: TRBV5-4; abundance: once; CDR3nt: TGTGCCAGCAGGAAGGCAACAGGGGAGCAGACCCTCCACTTT; CDR3aa: CASRKATGEQTLHF
j_gene: TRBJ1-2; len: 13; d_gene: .; v_gene: TRBV11-2; abundance: .; CDR3nt: TGTGCCAGCAGCTTGACCAGCAGCTATGGCTACACCTTC; CDR3aa: CASSLTSSYGYTF
j_gene: TRBJ1-5; len: 13; d_gene: .; v_gene: TRBV12-3/TRBV12-4; abundance: .; CDR3nt: TGTGCCAGCGGGGCCGAGAGCAATCAGCCCCAGCATTTT; CDR3aa: CASGAESNQPQHF
j_gene: TRBJ2-7; len: 14; d_gene: .; v_gene: TRBV7-2; abundance: .; CDR3nt: TGTGCCAGCCGTGCGGACGGGTACGCCTACGAGCAGTACTTC; CDR3aa: CASRADGYAYEQYF
j_gene: TRBJ1-2; len: 13; d_gene: .; v_gene: TRBV9; abundance: .; CDR3nt: TGTGCCAGCAGCGCCGGGGGCCCTAATACCCACACCTTC; CDR3aa: CASSAGGPNTHTF
j_gene: TRBJ1-1; len: 11; d_gene: .; v_gene: TRBV20-1; abundance: .; CDR3nt: TGCAGTGCTAGAGACGGAGCTGAAGCTTTCTTT; CDR3aa: CSARDGAEAFF
j_gene: TRBJ1-2; len: 15; d_gene: TRBD1; v_gene: TRBV7-2; abundance: .; CDR3nt: TGTGCCAGCAGCTACCGGACAGGGGGCGCGGAGGGCTACACCTTC; CDR3aa: CASSYRTGGAEGYTF